The 13 T cell receptor beta chains below all came from one sample that was sequenced in a study of shared clonotypes between healthy human individuals (dated by TCRdb to about 2020). For the CD8 naive samples, CD45RO-negative cells were positively selected for CCR7, yielding a CD45RA+CCR7+ population from which TemRA cells were excluded. Receptor amplification or capture employed the immunoSEQ multiplex PCR assay. As stored in TCRdb, this immuneACCESS dataset retains in-frame rearrangements with V and J assigned. A fraction of the clones does not appear; measured against another copy, unresolved V genes explain less than half of the discrepancy, and the remainder lacks a known reason. In this sample the table shows hundreds of thousands of clones, approximately 96% of which occur a single time. The ten largest make up approximately 0.12% of the sample. Sample: naive CD8+ T cells sorted from blood. The cell subset or site label corresponds to: CD45RA+CCR7+. All receptors derive from a woman aged 25-40 years in good health.

J is TRBJ2-1 and V is TRBV7-9, with 7 bases matching TRBD2. V lost 5 bases and J lost 7; bases outside the gene matches: 8. The CDR3 covers 14 residues. Germline V lookup: CDR1 SEHNR, CDR2 FQNEAQ (reference sequence). The DNA of the CDR3 is TGTGCCAGCAGCCTGTATTCGGGGGGAAATGAGCAGTTCTTC. Amino acid sequence: CASSLYSGGNEQFF. Drawing the rest from reference TRBV7-9 and TRBJ2-1, the complete variable domain is DTGVSQNPRHKITKRGQNVTFRCDPISEHNRLYWYRQTLGQGPEFLTYFQNEAQLEKSRLLSDRFSAERPKGSFSTLEIQRTEQGDSAMYLCASSLYSGGNEQFFGPGTRLTVL.

Here the CDR3 reads CASSESVRTHSYEQYF. CDR3 nucleotide sequence: TGTGCCAGCAGTGAATCTGTCCGGACACACTCCTACGAGCAGTACTTC. This chain uses TRBV2 with TRBJ2-7; D is perhaps TRBD1 (5 bases). V was trimmed by 2 bases and J by 0 bases, leaving 14 bases between them. The germline V gene encodes CDR1 SNHLY and CDR2 FYNNEI. The CDR3 sequence is 16 residues long.

The rearrangement uses TRBV5-4 and TRBJ2-7, with D possibly matching TRBD1 (5 bases). CDR1 is SGHNT, CDR2 YYREEE, per germline (reference sequence). The CDR3 covers 14 residues. Trimming stripped 1 base from V and 2 bases from J, with 10 bases between. CDR3 residues: CASSLWPGTYEQYF. The CDR3 DNA is TGTGCCAGCAGCTTGTGGCCAGGGACCTACGAGCAGTACTTC.

The V gene is TRBV6-5, the J gene TRBJ1-1; D possibly corresponds to TRBD1 (5 bases). The CDR3 consists of 13 residues. CDR1 MNHEY and CDR2 SVGAGI come from the germline V gene. Trimming took 2 bases from V and 4 from J, leaving 8 bases between them. CDR3: CASSYAGITEAFF. CDR3 DNA sequence: TGTGCCAGCAGTTACGCAGGGATCACTGAAGCTTTCTTT.

The chain employs TRBV2 and TRBJ1-5, with TRBD1 matching 7 bases. CDR1 is SNHLY, CDR2 FYNNEI, per germline. Trimming removed 5 bases from V and 0 bases from J; junction bases left unmatched: 7. CDR3 length equals 16 residues. CDR3 nucleotide sequence: TGTGCCAGCAGTTCGGGACAGCTTTATAGCAATCAGCCCCAGCATTTT. Encoded protein: CASSSGQLYSNQPQHF.

V gene TRBV7-8 combines with J gene TRBJ2-7, with no clear D. Germline values: CDR1 SGHVS, CDR2 FQNEAQ. This CDR3 is 14 amino acids long. V lost 1 base, J lost 3 bases, and 10 bases lay in between. Here the CDR3 reads CASSLVGQDYEQYF. As DNA, the CDR3 is TGTGCCAGCAGCTTAGTCGGGCAGGACTACGAGCAGTACTTC.

The chain combines TRBV27 with TRBJ1-1, with 7 bases fitting TRBD1. Germline loops: CDR1 MNHEY, CDR2 SMNVEV (reference sequence). V shed 5 bases, J shed 7 bases, and the junction held 7 bases outside the gene matches. The CDR3 has 13 residues. For the CDR3, the DNA is TGTGCCAGCAGTGAAGACAGGGCGTATGAAGCTTTCTTT. The encoded protein is CASSEDRAYEAFF.

V gene TRBV29-1 combines with J gene TRBJ2-5, with unresolved D. The V and J ends lost 2 bases and 4 bases respectively, with 2 bases between them. Germline CDR1 SQVTM, CDR2 ANQGSEA. This CDR3 contains 10 residues. CDR3 amino acids: CSVELETQYF. The CDR3 DNA reads TGCAGCGTTGAATTAGAGACCCAGTACTTC.

This clone has just one count. This chain joins TRBV28 and TRBJ2-1; D is unclear. The germline V and J ends were trimmed by 3 bases and 0 bases, with 9 bases remaining between them. The germline V gene encodes CDR1 MDHEN and CDR2 SYDVKM. CDR3 size: 15 residues. This CDR3 is CASSFQGASYNEQFF. The CDR3 region has the DNA TGTGCCAGCAGTTTTCAAGGAGCCTCCTACAATGAGCAGTTCTTC.

The chain carries TRBV28 and TRBJ1-1; D not resolved. The CDR3 sequence is 13 residues long. Germline V gene sequence: CDR1 MDHEN, CDR2 SYDVKM. Deletions cut 6 bases from V and 2 bases from J, with 10 bases between. CDR3 sequence: CASSPEYNTEAFF. The CDR3 bases are TGTGCCAGCAGCCCCGAATATAACACTGAAGCTTTCTTT.

A note on this clone: The identical CDR3 is also encoded by other nucleotide sequences in the sample. The genes are TRBV27 and TRBJ2-7; D is perhaps TRBD1 (6 bases). The V end lost 3 bases, the J end lost 0 bases, and 6 bases lay between the germline ends. This CDR3 is 13 amino acids long. Germline V gene data show CDR1 as MNHEY and CDR2 as SMNVEV (reference sequence). CDR3 coding DNA: TGTGCCAGCAGTTTCAGGGGCTCCTACGAGCAGTACTTC. This gives the protein CASSFRGSYEQYF.

The chain combines TRBV11-3 with TRBJ2-1, with D perhaps matching TRBD2 (6 bases). Germline V gene lookup returns CDR1 SGHNT and CDR2 YENEEA. Trimming removed 0 bases from V and 6 bases from J, with 18 bases in between. The CDR3 consists of 17 residues. The CDR3 nucleotides are TGTGCCAGCAGCTTAGATGGTCCAGCGGGTGGTGGCAATGAGCAGTTCTTC. This gives the protein CASSLDGPAGGGNEQFF.

The V call is TRBV28, the J call TRBJ1-1; 7 positions match TRBD1. Germline V gives CDR1 MDHEN, CDR2 SYDVKM. This CDR3 contains 15 residues. The ends lost 4 bases at V and 4 bases at J; junction bases unmatched: 9. The CDR3 is CASSSDFQGVTEAFF. DNA for the CDR3: TGTGCCAGCAGTTCCGATTTTCAGGGGGTCACTGAAGCTTTCTTT.